This T cell receptor beta chain was recovered during a study of early stage breast cancer tumors. Whole-study results and caveats: Most shared enriched TCRB sequences were commonly generated ones.

This clone appeared once. Antigen unknown. TCRdb keeps only in-frame clones here, not all; method: immunoSEQ multiplex PCR. The sample yields 20,000 to 25,000 clones, around 76% seen once. CDR1 and CDR2 (germline): SQVTM, ANQGSEA. V gave up 6 bases and J gave up 8 bases; unmatched junction bases: 4. The CDR3 extends over 11 amino acids. The sequencing sample was made of blood. The clonotype comes from a person in their 60s with breast cancer. This rearrangement joins TRBV29-1 to TRBJ2-1, with 7 bases fitting TRBD1. CDR3 amino acids: CSVATGDEQFF. CDR3 bases: TGCAGCGTAGCCACAGGGGATGAGCAGTTCTTC.